A single sample gave rise to the 21 T cell receptor beta chains below, sequenced in a study of blood T cell repertoires in COVID-19. Clones were read by immunoSEQ multiplex PCR, and TCRdb kept only the in-frame ones, dropping some. The table lists a few hundred thousand clones, roughly 89% of them singletons, with 2.1% in the top ten. Source material: peripheral blood. These receptors came from a woman aged 60-75 years with COVID-19, enrolled during active disease.

The rearrangement joins TRBV27 to TRBJ1-1; D is possibly TRBD1 (5 bases). CDR1 MNHEY and CDR2 SMNVEV come from the germline V gene (reference sequence). V lost 4 bases, J lost 4 bases, and 7 bases lay in between. The CDR3 loop spans 12 amino acids. CDR3 protein: CASSSGGTEAFF. CDR3 nucleotides: TGTGCCAGCAGTTCCGGGGGCACTGAAGCTTTCTTT.

This chain uses TRBV19 with TRBJ1-4; TRBD1 agrees at 12 bases. Germline V CDR1 and CDR2: LNHDA, SQIVND (reference sequence). The CDR3 loop spans 16 amino acids. The J segment lost 5 bases and the V segment lost 7 bases, leaving 8 bases of the junction unmatched. The CDR3 spells CASNPGQGAPNEKLFF. The CDR3 nucleotides read TGTGCCAGTAATCCGGGACAGGGGGCACCAAATGAAAAACTGTTTTTT.

The V call is TRBV29-1, the J call TRBJ1-2; TRBD1 might be the D (6 bases). The CDR3 covers 11 residues. Per the germline V gene, CDR1 is SQVTM and CDR2 is ANQGSEA. The V end was cut by 6 bases, the J end by 7 bases, with 12 bases between. The CDR3 loop reads CSVGTGFGYTF. The DNA for the CDR3 is TGCAGCGTCGGTACAGGGTTTGGCTACACCTTC. Filled out from reference TRBV29-1 and TRBJ1-2, the complete variable domain reads SAVISQKPSRDICQRGTSLTIQCQVDSQVTMMFWYRQQPGQSLTLIATANQGSEATYESGFVIDKFPISRPNLTFSTLTVSNMSPEDSSIYLCSVGTGFGYTFGSGTRLTVV.

The chain combines TRBV6-6 with TRBJ1-2; TRBD1 agrees at 9 bases. This CDR3 has 14 amino acids. The V gene's germline CDR1 is MNHNY and CDR2 SVGAGI (reference sequence). V shed 6 bases and J 4 bases; nucleotides not matched to a gene: 6. The CDR3: CASRPTGGGYGYTF. Written as DNA, the CDR3 is TGTGCCAGCAGGCCGACAGGGGGGGGCTATGGCTACACCTTC.

This chain joins TRBV2 and TRBJ2-7; a possible D gene is TRBD2 (7 bases). V lost 4 bases and J 4 bases, leaving 14 bases between the germline ends. This CDR3 contains 14 residues. Germline V gene data show CDR1 as SNHLY and CDR2 as FYNNEI. The DNA for the CDR3 is TGTGCCAGCAGTGTCGGCGGGGGCAGATACGAGCAGTACTTC. Translation: CASSVGGGRYEQYF.

The rearrangement uses TRBV11-3 and TRBJ2-7; D is possibly TRBD2 (6 bases). Germline values: CDR1 SGHNT, CDR2 YENEEA. Between the trimmed V and J ends, which lost 0 bases and 7 bases, there was a span of 16 bases. The CDR3 runs 15 residues. CDR3 region: CASSLDRSGVGEQYF. In nucleotides, the CDR3 is TGTGCCAGCAGCTTAGATCGGTCGGGGGTAGGGGAGCAGTACTTC. The full variable domain, in which reference TRBV11-3 and TRBJ2-7 provide the parts outside the CDR3, is EAGVVQSPRYKIIEKKQPVAFWCNPISGHNTLYWYLQNLGQGPELLIRYENEEAVDDSQLPKDRFSAERLKGVDSTLKIQPAELGDSAVYLCASSLDRSGVGEQYFGPGTRLTVT.

Turning to this clone: Sequence at one end of the junction differs from germline and may be a read error. The chain has TRBV11-2 and TRBJ1-1; D remains unclear. This CDR3 is 12 amino acids long. CDR1 is SGHAT and CDR2 is FQNNGV in the germline V gene. The CDR3 reads CASSLGAYPRDF. Here the CDR3 DNA reads TGTGCCAGCAGCTTAGGGGCGTATCCCCGTGACTTT.

The J gene is TRBJ1-6, the V gene TRBV6-5; maybe TRBD1 (5 bases). CDR3 length equals 15 residues. CDR1 is MNHEY and CDR2 is SVGAGI in the germline V gene. V was cut by 7 bases and J by 7 bases, with 17 bases left in between. The CDR3 spells CASKYPGNSNSPLHF. CDR3 coding DNA: TGTGCCAGCAAGTACCCAGGGAATTCGAATTCACCCCTCCACTTT.

V usage is TRBV4-1 and J usage is TRBJ2-1; no clear D gene. There are 16 residues in the CDR3. Deletions cut 1 base from V and 0 bases from J, with 10 bases between. CDR1 MGHRA and CDR2 YSYEKL come from the germline V gene. The CDR3 DNA is TGCGCCAGCAGCCAAGGGGCTTTTAGCTCCTACAATGAGCAGTTCTTC. This gives the protein CASSQGAFSSYNEQFF.

The chain is built from TRBV19 and TRBJ1-1, with 7 bases fitting TRBD1. This CDR3 comprises 14 residues. After removal of 9 bases from V and 3 bases from J, the junction contained 10 bases not matched to a gene. Germline loops: CDR1 LNHDA, CDR2 SQIVND (reference sequence). CDR3 bases: TGTGCCAGCTACAGGGGTGAGAAGGACACTGAAGCTTTCTTT. This encodes CASYRGEKDTEAFF.

CDR3: CASSGGVGATEAFF. The CDR3 DNA reads as TGTGCCAGCAGCGGGGGGGTCGGAGCCACTGAAGCTTTCTTT. The chain combines TRBV5-6 with TRBJ1-1; a possible D gene is TRBD1 (5 bases). Germline V gene data show CDR1 as SGHDT and CDR2 as YYEEEE. V lost 4 bases and J 4 bases, leaving 14 bases between the germline ends. This CDR3 has 14 amino acids.

This rearrangement joins TRBV2 to TRBJ1-2, with 7 bases lining up with TRBD1. Germline CDR1 and CDR2: SNHLY and FYNNEI. Germline trimming cut 6 bases from V and 10 bases from J; bases unmatched to any gene: 17. The length of the CDR3 is 15 residues. The CDR3 spells CASSVNRQGPRDYTF. CDR3 bases: TGTGCCAGCAGCGTAAACCGACAGGGCCCCAGGGACTACACCTTC. Full variable domain (rest looked up from reference TRBV2 and TRBJ1-2): EPEVTQTPSHQVTQMGQEVILRCVPISNHLYFYWYRQILGQKVEFLVSFYNNEISEKSEIFDDQFSVERPDGSNFTLKIRSTKLEDSAMYFCASSVNRQGPRDYTFGSGTRLTVV.

This clone has only a few counts. This chain links TRBV15 with TRBJ1-1; no firm D call. Germline CDR1 reads LNHNV; CDR2 reads YYDKDF (reference sequence). V was cut by 3 bases and J by 11 bases, with 13 bases left in between. The CDR3 length is 12 residues. The CDR3 nucleotides are TGTGCCACCAGCAGGCCCTACGACTGGGCTTTCTTT. This codes for CATSRPYDWAFF.

J is TRBJ2-7 and V is TRBV7-6, with TRBD1 as a possible D gene (7 bases). Germline CDR1 is SGHVS and CDR2 is FNYEAQ. This CDR3 region has 16 residues. With 6 bases removed from V and 6 bases from J, the gap between germline ends came to 24 bases. The CDR3 here is CASSPGTAGSGGEQYF. The CDR3 DNA reads as TGTGCCAGCAGTCCCGGGACAGCCGGGAGCGGCGGCGAGCAGTACTTC.

The J gene is TRBJ1-5, the V gene TRBV6-5; D is unclear. The CDR3 length is 14 residues. The germline CDR1 and CDR2 sequences are MNHEY and SVGAGI. V shed 6 bases and J shed 7 bases, with 16 bases lying between them. In nucleotides, the CDR3 is TGTGCCAGCAGCCGAACTCCACCGGGGCAGCCCCAGCATTTT. Amino acids: CASSRTPPGQPQHF.

This clone was seen only a few times. The chain has TRBV6-1 and TRBJ1-2, with 7 bases that match TRBD1. Unmatched junction bases numbered 7, after V lost 1 base and J lost 5 bases. Germline CDR1 is MNHNS and CDR2 is SASEGT. CDR3 size: 15 residues. The CDR3 region is CASSEVGGGVYGYTF. DNA of the CDR3: TGTGCCAGCAGTGAAGTTGGAGGGGGCGTTTATGGCTACACCTTC.

The rearrangement uses TRBV3-1 (or the pseudogene TRBV3-2) and TRBJ1-4, with 8 bases that match TRBD1. The V segment lost 2 bases and the J segment 3 bases; nucleotides outside the gene matches: 2. The CDR3 length is 15 residues. Looked up from germline, CDR1 is LGHDT and CDR2 is YNNKEL (reference sequence). CDR3 bases: TGTGCCAGCAGCCAAACAGGGGGACCTAATGAAAAACTGTTTTTT. It encodes CASSQTGGPNEKLFF.

The J gene is TRBJ2-7, the V gene TRBV3-1 (or the pseudogene TRBV3-2); D perhaps matches TRBD2 (7 bases). Between the trimmed V and J ends, which lost 6 bases and 7 bases, there was a span of 13 bases. Germline V CDR1 and CDR2: LGHDT, YNNKEL (reference sequence). The length of the CDR3 is 12 residues. This CDR3 is CASRGGLREQYF. CDR3 DNA sequence: TGTGCCAGCAGGGGGGGGCTAAGAGAGCAGTACTTC.

The chain couples TRBV7-2 to TRBJ1-2, with 7 bases matching TRBD1. CDR1 is SGHTA and CDR2 is FQGNSA in the germline V gene. Germline trimming cut 3 bases from V and 4 bases from J; bases unmatched to any gene: 2. The CDR3 spans 13 residues. The CDR3 DNA reads as TGTGCCAGCAGCTTTGGACAGGCCTATGGCTACACCTTC. This encodes CASSFGQAYGYTF.

The genes are TRBV19 and TRBJ1-1; no clear D. The CDR3 length is 12 residues. V was cut by 0 bases and J by 6 bases, with 5 bases left in between. Germline V gene lookup returns CDR1 LNHDA and CDR2 SQIVND (reference sequence). The CDR3 nucleotides are TGTGCCAGTAGTATAGATCTATCTGAAGCTTTCTTT. Protein product: CASSIDLSEAFF.

The V gene is TRBV30, the J gene TRBJ2-7; TRBD2 is a possible D gene (5 bases). There are 15 residues in the CDR3. Germline values: CDR1 GTSNPN, CDR2 SVGIG (reference sequence). Trimming left V 1 base short and J 3 bases short, with 16 bases between. The CDR3 DNA sequence: TGTGCCTGGAGTGGAGCGGCAGCCTACCTCTACGAGCAGTACTTC. Its translation: CAWSGAAAYLYEQYF.